This TCR beta chain comes out of a study of CD8+CD57+ T cells in acquired aplastic anemia. Study context: Recorded DNA amounts for sorted CD4+ and CD8+ cells had an average of approximately 2.9 ug. Study findings and constraints: CD8+ Simpson's diversity did not differ significantly between patients and controls. Patients had twenty-nine CD8+ CDR3 sequences in common with controls (the shared set).

The germline V gene has CDR1 LGHDT and CDR2 YNNKEL (reference sequence). V lost 4 bases, J lost 5 bases, and 2 bases stayed unmatched. The CDR3 consists of 13 residues. Profiling that covered TCR beta VDJ and CDR3 relied on genomic DNA as its template. Each CDR3 protein gets one entry after TCRdb re-called the reads with MiXCR. The data contain around 500,000 distinct CDR3 sequences, about a third of them seen just once; the ten biggest clones take up around 0.82%. Comment on this clonotype: Antigen: not known.

The patients chosen for sequencing had shown expansion of CD8+CD57+ cells (detected by flow cytometry). The chain links TRBV3-1 to TRBJ1-5; 7 bases align to TRBD1. This TCR came from a human donor with aplastic anemia. Sequencing was carried out using sorted CD4+, CD8+, or CD8+CD57+ T cells (not recorded which) from PBMCs. The CDR3 region is CASSRGQDQPQHF. The CDR3 DNA follows: TGTGCCAGCAGCCGCGGACAGGATCAGCCCCAGCATTTT. The full variable domain, in which reference TRBV3-1 and TRBJ1-5 provide the parts outside the CDR3, is DTAVSQTPKYLVTQMGNDKSIKCEQNLGHDTMYWYKQDSKKFLKIMFSYNNKELIINETVPNRFSPKSPDKAHLNLHINSLELGDSAVYFCASSRGQDQPQHFGDGTRLSIL.